This TCR beta chain came from a study of blood T cell repertoires in COVID-19. On the study more broadly: COVID-19 samples, acute and convalescent, were from the United States, Italy and Spain. Nucleic acid was either cDNA or gDNA, and it came from T cells, B-cell-depleted T cells, or PBMCs.

The CDR3 loop spans 14 amino acids. Germline V gene data show CDR1 as MRHNA and CDR2 as SNTAGT. Trimming at V came to 5 bases and at J to 4 bases, leaving 1 base not matched to a gene. How the authors handled the data: Amplification with reference gene primers provided the estimates of nucleated cell counts. Method: immunoSEQ multiplex PCR; TCRdb's copy keeps in-frame clones and lacks some. V and J calls and clone size are given by that table; D and trimming were obtained from the DNA. The repertoire holds about 360,000 clones, about 83% seen once, with 2.5% to 3.5% in the top ten. In this sample, this clone turned up many times.

The chain is built from TRBV6-4 and TRBJ2-3; 12 nucleotides agree with TRBD2. The sequenced sample was peripheral blood. The origin of this receptor is a man aged 25 to 45 with active or convalescent COVID-19. The CDR3 spells CASSSSGGADTQYF. The DNA for the CDR3 is TGTGCCAGCAGTTCTAGCGGGGGGGCAGATACGCAGTATTTT.